These T cell receptor beta chains were read from a single sample in a study of shared clonotypes between healthy human individuals. Produced via immunoSEQ multiplex PCR; TCRdb's table is partial and in-frame only. The data contain some 790,000 clones, around 70% of them singletons. Material: memory CD4+ T cells sorted from blood. The receptors originated from a woman aged 25 to 39 in good health. Each CDR3 is given with its conserved first and last residue. A D gene is named only where the DNA matches it firmly. Size values are once, few and many counts, or a class for expanded clones, and some rows have none.

CDR3nt: TGTGCCAGCAGTTTCTTTTCTCGCGCTAGCGGTTCCTACGAGCAGTACTTC; CDR3aa: CASSFFSRASGSYEQYF; j_gene: TRBJ2-7; v_gene: TRBV28; abundance: NA; d_gene: TRBD2
CDR3nt: TGTGCCAGCAGCCGACTAGCGGGAGCCCTATCCTACGAGCAGTACTTC; CDR3aa: CASSRLAGALSYEQYF; j_gene: TRBJ2-7; v_gene: TRBV27; abundance: NA; d_gene: TRBD2
CDR3nt: TGTGCCAGCAGTTACTCGAAGGGTGAGCAGTACTTC; CDR3aa: CASSYSKGEQYF; j_gene: TRBJ2-7; v_gene: TRBV6-6; abundance: once; d_gene: NA
CDR3nt: TGTGCCATCAGTGAAATGCGCGAGCAGTACTTC; CDR3aa: CAISEMREQYF; j_gene: TRBJ2-7; v_gene: TRBV10-3; abundance: NA; d_gene: NA
CDR3nt: TGTGCCAGCAGTGATTGGGACAGGCCCTCGGATACGCAGTATTTT; CDR3aa: CASSDWDRPSDTQYF; j_gene: TRBJ2-3; v_gene: TRBV6-1; abundance: NA; d_gene: TRBD1
CDR3nt: TGTGCCAGCAGGGGTAGCGGGAAATACGAGCAGTACTTC; CDR3aa: CASRGSGKYEQYF; j_gene: TRBJ2-7; v_gene: TRBV27; abundance: NA; d_gene: TRBD2
CDR3nt: TGTGCCAGCAACTTGGACGGATCTGAGCAGTTCTTC; CDR3aa: CASNLDGSEQFF; j_gene: TRBJ2-1; v_gene: TRBV28; abundance: NA; d_gene: NA
CDR3nt: TGTGCCACCAAGGCGCGGAATCTAGCAGGTCGGTCCTACGAGCAGTACTTC; CDR3aa: CATKARNLAGRSYEQYF; j_gene: TRBJ2-7; v_gene: TRBV28; abundance: NA; d_gene: NA
CDR3nt: TGTGCCAGCAGCTTAGAATCTGGGGCCAGGGGTTACGAGCAGTACTTC; CDR3aa: CASSLESGARGYEQYF; j_gene: TRBJ2-7; v_gene: TRBV7-9; abundance: NA; d_gene: NA
CDR3nt: TGTGCCAGCCGGGACACGAACTACAATGAGCAGTTCTTC; CDR3aa: CASRDTNYNEQFF; j_gene: TRBJ2-1; v_gene: TRBV27; abundance: NA; d_gene: NA
CDR3nt: TGTGCCAGCAGTGAGTGGACCGGGCAGCAGTACTTC; CDR3aa: CASSEWTGQQYF; j_gene: TRBJ2-7; v_gene: TRBV6-1; abundance: NA; d_gene: NA
CDR3nt: TGTGCCAGCAGTTTATGGGCAGAAAAAGAGACCCAGTACTTC; CDR3aa: CASSLWAEKETQYF; j_gene: TRBJ2-5; v_gene: TRBV28; abundance: NA; d_gene: NA
CDR3nt: TGCAGCGTTTTCCATTCTGGGAAGCAGTATTTT; CDR3aa: CSVFHSGKQYF; j_gene: TRBJ2-3; v_gene: TRBV29-1; abundance: NA; d_gene: NA
CDR3nt: TGTGCCAGCTCACCACAAACAGGGGGCCGGTACGAGCAGTACTTC; CDR3aa: CASSPQTGGRYEQYF; j_gene: TRBJ2-7; v_gene: TRBV18; abundance: NA; d_gene: TRBD1
CDR3nt: TGCGCCAGCAGCTTAAGGGACACTATGCGTTCGCACACCATATATTTT; CDR3aa: CASSLRDTMRSHTIYF; j_gene: TRBJ1-3; v_gene: TRBV5-1; abundance: once; d_gene: NA
CDR3nt: TGTGCCAGCAGACTGAATGGAGCGGTTCAGCCCCAGCATTTT; CDR3aa: CASRLNGAVQPQHF; j_gene: TRBJ1-5; v_gene: TRBV28; abundance: few; d_gene: NA
CDR3nt: TGTGTCAGAAGCGCCGCCGGGACTAGCGTCTCCTACGAGCAGTACTTC; CDR3aa: CVRSAAGTSVSYEQYF; j_gene: TRBJ2-7; v_gene: TRBV7-5; abundance: NA; d_gene: NA
CDR3nt: TGTGCCAGCAGCCCCTCACGAAACTATGGCTACACCTTC; CDR3aa: CASSPSRNYGYTF; j_gene: TRBJ1-2; v_gene: TRBV13; abundance: NA; d_gene: NA
CDR3nt: TGTGCCAGCAGTCCCCGTGGGGCCCGCAATCAGCCCCAGCATTTT; CDR3aa: CASSPRGARNQPQHF; j_gene: TRBJ1-5; v_gene: TRBV28; abundance: NA; d_gene: NA